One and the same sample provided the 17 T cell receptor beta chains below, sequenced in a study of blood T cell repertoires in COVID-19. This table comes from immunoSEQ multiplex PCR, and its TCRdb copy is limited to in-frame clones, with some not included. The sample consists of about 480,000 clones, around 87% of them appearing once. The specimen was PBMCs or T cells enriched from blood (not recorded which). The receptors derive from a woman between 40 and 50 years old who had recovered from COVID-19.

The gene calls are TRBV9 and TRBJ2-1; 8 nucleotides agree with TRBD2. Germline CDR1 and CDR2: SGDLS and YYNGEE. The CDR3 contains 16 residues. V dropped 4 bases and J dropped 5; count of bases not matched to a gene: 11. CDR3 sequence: CASSSSGGRKDNEQFF. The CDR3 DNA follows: TGTGCCAGCAGCTCCTCGGGCGGGAGGAAAGACAATGAGCAGTTCTTC.

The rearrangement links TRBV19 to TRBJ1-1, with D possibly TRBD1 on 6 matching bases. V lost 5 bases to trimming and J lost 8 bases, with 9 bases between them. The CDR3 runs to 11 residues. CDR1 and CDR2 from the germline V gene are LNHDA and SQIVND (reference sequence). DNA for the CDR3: TGTGCCAGTAGTTCAGGGGCAGAAGCTTTCTTT. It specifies CASSSGAEAFF.

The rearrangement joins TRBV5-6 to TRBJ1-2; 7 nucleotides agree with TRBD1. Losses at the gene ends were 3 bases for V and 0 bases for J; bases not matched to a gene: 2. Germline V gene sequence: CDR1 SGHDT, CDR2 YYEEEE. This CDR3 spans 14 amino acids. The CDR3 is CASSSGQSNYGYTF. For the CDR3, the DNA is TGTGCCAGCAGCTCGGGACAGTCTAACTATGGCTACACCTTC.

The CDR3 region is CASSYVDGDEQFF. The CDR3 DNA follows: TGTGCCAGCAGTTACGTGGATGGAGATGAGCAGTTCTTC. The chain uses TRBV6-5 and TRBJ2-1; no clear D gene. Per the germline V gene, CDR1 is MNHEY and CDR2 is SVGAGI. The CDR3 extends over 13 amino acids. Deletions cut 2 bases from V and 8 bases from J, with 10 bases between.

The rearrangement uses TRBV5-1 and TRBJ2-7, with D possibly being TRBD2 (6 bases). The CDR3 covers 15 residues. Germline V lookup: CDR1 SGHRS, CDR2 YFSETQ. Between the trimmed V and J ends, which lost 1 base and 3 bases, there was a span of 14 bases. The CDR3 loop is CASSLRSGVGYEQYF. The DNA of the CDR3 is TGCGCCAGCAGCTTGAGGTCGGGAGTCGGCTACGAGCAGTACTTC.

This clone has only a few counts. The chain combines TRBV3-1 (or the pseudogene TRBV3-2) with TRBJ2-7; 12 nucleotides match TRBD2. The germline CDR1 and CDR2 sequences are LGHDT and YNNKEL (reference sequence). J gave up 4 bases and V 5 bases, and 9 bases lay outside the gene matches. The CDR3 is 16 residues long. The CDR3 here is CASSLSSGRDRYEQYF. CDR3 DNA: TGTGCCAGCAGCTTATCTAGCGGGAGGGACCGATACGAGCAGTACTTC.

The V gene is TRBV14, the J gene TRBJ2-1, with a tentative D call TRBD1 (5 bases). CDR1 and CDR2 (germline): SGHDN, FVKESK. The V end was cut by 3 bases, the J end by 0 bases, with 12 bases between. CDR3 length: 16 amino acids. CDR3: CASSHLGHRSYNEQFF. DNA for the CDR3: TGTGCCAGCAGCCACTTGGGGCACCGCTCCTACAATGAGCAGTTCTTC.

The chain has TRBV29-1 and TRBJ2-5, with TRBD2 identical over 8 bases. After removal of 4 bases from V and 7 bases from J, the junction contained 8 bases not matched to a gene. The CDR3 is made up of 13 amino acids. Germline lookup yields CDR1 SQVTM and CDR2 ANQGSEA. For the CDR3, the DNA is TGCAGCGTTGTAGCGGGGTTGGAAGCGACCCAGTACTTC. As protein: CSVVAGLEATQYF.

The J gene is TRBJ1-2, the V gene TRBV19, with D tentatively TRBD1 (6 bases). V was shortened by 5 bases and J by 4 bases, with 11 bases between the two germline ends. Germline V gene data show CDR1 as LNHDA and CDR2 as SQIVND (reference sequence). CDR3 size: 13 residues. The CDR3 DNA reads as TGTGCCAGTAGTCTCCGGGACACCTATGGCTACACCTTC. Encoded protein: CASSLRDTYGYTF.

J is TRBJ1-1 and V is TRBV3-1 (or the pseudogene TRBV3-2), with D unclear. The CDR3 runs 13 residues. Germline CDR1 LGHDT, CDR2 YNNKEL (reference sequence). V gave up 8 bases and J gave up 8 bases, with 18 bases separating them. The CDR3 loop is CASARGDVAEAFF. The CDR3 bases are TGTGCCAGCGCGCGGGGAGACGTGGCCGAAGCTTTCTTT.

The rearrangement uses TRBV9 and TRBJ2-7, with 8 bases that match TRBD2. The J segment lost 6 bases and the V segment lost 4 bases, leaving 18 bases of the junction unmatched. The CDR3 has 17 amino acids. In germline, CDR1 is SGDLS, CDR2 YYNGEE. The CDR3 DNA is TGTGCCAGCAGCCTATCCATCTCCGGGCGGGAGGCGGTCGAGCAGTACTTC. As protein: CASSLSISGREAVEQYF. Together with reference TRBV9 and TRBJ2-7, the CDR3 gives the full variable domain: DSGVTQTPKHLITATGQRVTLRCSPRSGDLSVYWYQQSLDQGLQFLIQYYNGEERAKGNILERFSAQQFPDLHSELNLSSLELGDSALYFCASSLSISGREAVEQYFGPGTRLTVT.

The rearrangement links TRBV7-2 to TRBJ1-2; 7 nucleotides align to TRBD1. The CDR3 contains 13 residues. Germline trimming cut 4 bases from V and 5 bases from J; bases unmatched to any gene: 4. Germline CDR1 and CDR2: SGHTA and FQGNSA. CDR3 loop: CASSSAGGYGYTF. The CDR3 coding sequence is TGTGCCAGCAGCTCCGCAGGGGGGTATGGCTACACCTTC.

For the CDR3, the DNA is TGTGCCAGTAGTATCGCGGGTTCTGTTGAAGCTTTCTTT. Translating gives CASSIAGSVEAFF. The chain joins TRBV19 to TRBJ1-1; D unclear. CDR3 size: 13 residues. The germline V and J ends were trimmed by 3 bases and 7 bases, with 12 bases remaining between them. Looked up from germline, CDR1 is LNHDA and CDR2 is SQIVND (reference sequence).

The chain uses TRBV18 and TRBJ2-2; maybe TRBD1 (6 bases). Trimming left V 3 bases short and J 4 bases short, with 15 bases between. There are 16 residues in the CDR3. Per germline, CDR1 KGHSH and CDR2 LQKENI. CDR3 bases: TGTGCCAGCTCACCTCGGACAGCGAACCCCACCGGGGAGCTGTTTTTT. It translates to CASSPRTANPTGELFF.

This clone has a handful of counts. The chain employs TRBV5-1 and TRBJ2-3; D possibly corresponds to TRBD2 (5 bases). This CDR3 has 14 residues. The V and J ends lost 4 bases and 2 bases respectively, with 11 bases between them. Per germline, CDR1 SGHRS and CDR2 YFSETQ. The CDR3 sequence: CASSQDLNTDTQYF. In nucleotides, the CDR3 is TGCGCCAGCAGCCAGGACTTGAACACAGATACGCAGTATTTT.

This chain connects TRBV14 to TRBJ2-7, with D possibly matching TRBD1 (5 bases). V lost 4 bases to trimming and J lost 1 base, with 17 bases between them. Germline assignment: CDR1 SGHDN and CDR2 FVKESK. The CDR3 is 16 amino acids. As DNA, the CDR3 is TGTGCCAGCAGCCTGGGTGACTGGACACCTTCCTACGAGCAGTACTTC. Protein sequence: CASSLGDWTPSYEQYF. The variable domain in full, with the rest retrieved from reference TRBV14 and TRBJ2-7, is EAGVTQFPSHSVIEKGQTVTLRCDPISGHDNLYWYRRVMGKEIKFLLHFVKESKQDESGMPNNRFLAERTGGTYSTLKVQPAELEDSGVYFCASSLGDWTPSYEQYFGPGTRLTVT.

CDR3 nucleotide sequence: TGTGCCAGCAGCAACAGGGGGGTGGGCACAGATACGCAGTATTTT. This gives the protein CASSNRGVGTDTQYF. V is TRBV5-5 and J is TRBJ2-3, with 8 bases that match TRBD1. The CDR3 spans 15 residues. Germline CDR1 SGHKS, CDR2 YYEKEE (reference sequence). J was trimmed by 1 base and V by 4 bases; bases with no gene match: 5.